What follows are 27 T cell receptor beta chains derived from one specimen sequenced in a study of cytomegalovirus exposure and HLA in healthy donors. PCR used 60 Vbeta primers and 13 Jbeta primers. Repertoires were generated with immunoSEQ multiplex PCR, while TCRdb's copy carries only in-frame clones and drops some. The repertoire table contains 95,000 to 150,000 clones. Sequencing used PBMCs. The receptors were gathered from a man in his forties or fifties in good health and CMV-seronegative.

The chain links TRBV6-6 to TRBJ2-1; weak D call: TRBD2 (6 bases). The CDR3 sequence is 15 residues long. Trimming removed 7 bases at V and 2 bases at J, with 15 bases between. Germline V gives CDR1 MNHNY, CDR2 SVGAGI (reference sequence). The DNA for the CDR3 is TGTGCCAGCATAATTAGCGGAGCCCCCTACAATGAGCAGTTCTTC. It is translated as CASIISGAPYNEQFF.

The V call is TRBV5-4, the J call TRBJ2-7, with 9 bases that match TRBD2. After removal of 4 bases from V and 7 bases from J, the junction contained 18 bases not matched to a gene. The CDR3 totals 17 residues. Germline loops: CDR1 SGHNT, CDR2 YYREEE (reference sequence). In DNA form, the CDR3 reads TGTGCCAGCAGCCCGAACGGCGGGAGGGCCGGAGGGTTTGAGCAGTACTTC. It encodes CASSPNGGRAGGFEQYF.

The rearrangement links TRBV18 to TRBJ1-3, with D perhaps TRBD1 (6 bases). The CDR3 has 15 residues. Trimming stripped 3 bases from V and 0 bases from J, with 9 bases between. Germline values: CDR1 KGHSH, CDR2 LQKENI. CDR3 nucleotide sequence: TGTGCCAGCTCACCCGACAGGACCTCTGGAAACACCATATATTTT. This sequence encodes CASSPDRTSGNTIYF.

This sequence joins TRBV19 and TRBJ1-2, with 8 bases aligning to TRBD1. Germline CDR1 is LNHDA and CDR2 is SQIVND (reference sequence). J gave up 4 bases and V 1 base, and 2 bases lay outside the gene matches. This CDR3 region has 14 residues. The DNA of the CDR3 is TGTGCCAGTAGTATAGCAGGGGGCGGCTATGGCTACACCTTC. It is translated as CASSIAGGGYGYTF.

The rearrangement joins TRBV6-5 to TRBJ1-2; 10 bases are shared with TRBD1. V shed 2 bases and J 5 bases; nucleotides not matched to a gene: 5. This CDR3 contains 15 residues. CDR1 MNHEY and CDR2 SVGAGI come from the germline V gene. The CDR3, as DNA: TGTGCCAGCAGTTACGGCAGGACAGGGGGTTATGGCTACACCTTC. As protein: CASSYGRTGGYGYTF.

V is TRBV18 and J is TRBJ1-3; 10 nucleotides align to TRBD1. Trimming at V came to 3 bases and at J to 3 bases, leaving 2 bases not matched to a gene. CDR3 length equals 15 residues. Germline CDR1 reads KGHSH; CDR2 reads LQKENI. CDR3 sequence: CASSPDRGFGNTIYF. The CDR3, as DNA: TGTGCCAGCTCACCGGACAGGGGGTTTGGAAACACCATATATTTT.

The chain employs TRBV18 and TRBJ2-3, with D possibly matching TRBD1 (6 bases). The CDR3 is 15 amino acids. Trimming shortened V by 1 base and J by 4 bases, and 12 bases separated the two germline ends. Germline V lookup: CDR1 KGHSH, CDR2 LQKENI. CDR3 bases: TGTGCCAGCTCACCACAGGCAGGGGTGGCAGATACGCAGTATTTT. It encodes CASSPQAGVADTQYF.

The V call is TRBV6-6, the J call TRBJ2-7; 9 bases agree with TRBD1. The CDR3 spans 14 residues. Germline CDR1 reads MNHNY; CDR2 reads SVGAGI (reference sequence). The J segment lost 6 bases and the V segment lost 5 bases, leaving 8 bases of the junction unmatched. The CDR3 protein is CASSRGQGIREQYF. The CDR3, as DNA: TGTGCCAGCAGTAGGGGACAGGGAATTCGCGAGCAGTACTTC.

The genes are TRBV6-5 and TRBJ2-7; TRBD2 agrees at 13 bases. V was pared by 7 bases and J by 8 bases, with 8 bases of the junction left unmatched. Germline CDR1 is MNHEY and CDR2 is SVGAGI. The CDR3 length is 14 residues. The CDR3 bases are TGTGCCAGCACCCCGACTAGCGGGAGGCCCCAGCAGTACTTC. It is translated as CASTPTSGRPQQYF.

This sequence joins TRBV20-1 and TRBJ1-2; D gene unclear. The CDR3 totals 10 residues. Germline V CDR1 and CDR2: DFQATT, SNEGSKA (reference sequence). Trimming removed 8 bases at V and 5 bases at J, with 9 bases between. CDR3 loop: CSPAGYGYTF. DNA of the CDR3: TGCAGTCCAGCCGGGTATGGCTACACCTTC.

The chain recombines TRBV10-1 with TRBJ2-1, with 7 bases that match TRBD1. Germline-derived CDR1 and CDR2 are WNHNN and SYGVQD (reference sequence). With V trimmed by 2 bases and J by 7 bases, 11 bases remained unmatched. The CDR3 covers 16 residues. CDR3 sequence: CASSEGDSATINEQFF. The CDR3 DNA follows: TGCGCCAGCAGTGAGGGGGACAGCGCCACGATTAATGAGCAGTTCTTC.

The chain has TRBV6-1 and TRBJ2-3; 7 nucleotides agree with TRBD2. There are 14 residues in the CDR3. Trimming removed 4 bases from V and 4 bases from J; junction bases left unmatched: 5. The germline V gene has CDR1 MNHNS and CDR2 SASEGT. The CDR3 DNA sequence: TGTGCCAGCAGTGTTGCGGGAGCAGCAGATACGCAGTATTTT. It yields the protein CASSVAGAADTQYF.

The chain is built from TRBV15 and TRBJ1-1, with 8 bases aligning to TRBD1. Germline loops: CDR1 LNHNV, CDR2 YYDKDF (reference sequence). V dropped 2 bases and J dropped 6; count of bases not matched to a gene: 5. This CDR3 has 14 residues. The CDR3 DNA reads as TGTGCCACCAGCAGACCGGACAGGGTATCTGAAGCTTTCTTT. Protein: CATSRPDRVSEAFF. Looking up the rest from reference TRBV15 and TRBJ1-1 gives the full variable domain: DAMVIQNPRYQVTQFGKPVTLSCSQTLNHNVMYWYQQKSSQAPKLLFHYYDKDFNNEADTPDNFQSRRPNTSFCFLDIRSPGLGDTAMYLCATSRPDRVSEAFFGQGTRLTVV.

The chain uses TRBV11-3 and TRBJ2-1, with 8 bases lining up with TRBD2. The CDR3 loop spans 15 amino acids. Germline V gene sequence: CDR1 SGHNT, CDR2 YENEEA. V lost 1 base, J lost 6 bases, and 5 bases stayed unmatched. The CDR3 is CASSLVSGTSNEQFF. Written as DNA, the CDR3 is TGTGCCAGCAGCTTAGTTAGCGGGACGTCCAATGAGCAGTTCTTC.

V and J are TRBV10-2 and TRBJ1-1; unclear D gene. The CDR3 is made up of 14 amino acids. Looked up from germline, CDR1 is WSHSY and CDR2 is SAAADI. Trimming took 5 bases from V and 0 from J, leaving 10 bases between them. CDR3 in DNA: TGCGCCAGCAGTTATCAGAAAATGAACACTGAAGCTTTCTTT. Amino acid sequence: CASSYQKMNTEAFF.

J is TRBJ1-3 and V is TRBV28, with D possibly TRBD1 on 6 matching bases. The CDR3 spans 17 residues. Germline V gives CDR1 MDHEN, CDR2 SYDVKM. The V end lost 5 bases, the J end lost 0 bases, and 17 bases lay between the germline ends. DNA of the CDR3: TGTGCCAGCAGTGGACAGCCAGGGTCCTCCTCTGGAAACACCATATATTTT. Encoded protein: CASSGQPGSSSGNTIYF.

The CDR3 is CASSLTSGRRTEQYF. The CDR3 DNA reads TGTGCCAGCAGCTTGACTAGCGGGAGAAGGACCGAGCAGTACTTC. This chain uses TRBV11-3 with TRBJ2-7; 12 bases agree with TRBD2. The J segment lost 6 bases and the V segment lost 3 bases, leaving 6 bases of the junction unmatched. CDR1 is SGHNT, CDR2 YENEEA, per germline. The CDR3 runs to 15 residues.

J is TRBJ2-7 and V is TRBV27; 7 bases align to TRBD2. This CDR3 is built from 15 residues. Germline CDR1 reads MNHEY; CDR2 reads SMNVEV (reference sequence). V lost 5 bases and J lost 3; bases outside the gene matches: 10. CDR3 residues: CASSPWEGQYYEQYF. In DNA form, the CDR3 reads TGTGCCAGCAGTCCATGGGAGGGGCAATACTACGAGCAGTACTTC.

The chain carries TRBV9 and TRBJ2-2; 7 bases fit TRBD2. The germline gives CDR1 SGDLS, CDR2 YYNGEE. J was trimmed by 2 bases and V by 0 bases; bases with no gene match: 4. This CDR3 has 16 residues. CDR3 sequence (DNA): TGTGCCAGCAGCGTAGTGGCTAGCGGTAACACCGGGGAGCTGTTTTTT. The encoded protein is CASSVVASGNTGELFF.

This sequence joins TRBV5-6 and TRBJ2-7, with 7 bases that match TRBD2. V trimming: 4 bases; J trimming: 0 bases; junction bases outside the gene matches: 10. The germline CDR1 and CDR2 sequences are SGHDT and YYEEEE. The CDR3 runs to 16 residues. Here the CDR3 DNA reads TGTGCCAGCAGCAATGTGGGGGGGGGAGGCTCCTACGAGCAGTACTTC. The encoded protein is CASSNVGGGGSYEQYF.

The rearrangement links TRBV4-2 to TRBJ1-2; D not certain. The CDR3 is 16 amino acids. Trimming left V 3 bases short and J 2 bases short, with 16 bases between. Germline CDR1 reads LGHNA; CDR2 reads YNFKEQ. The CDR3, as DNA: TGTGCCAGCAGCCAGGCAAACAGAGAGACAAACTATGGCTACACCTTC. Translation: CASSQANRETNYGYTF.

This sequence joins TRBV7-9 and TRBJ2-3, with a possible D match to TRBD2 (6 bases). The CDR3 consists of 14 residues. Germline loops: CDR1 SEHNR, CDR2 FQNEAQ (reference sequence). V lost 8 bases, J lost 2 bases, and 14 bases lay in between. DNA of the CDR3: TGTGCCAGCCAAGGGGAGGTCTACACAGATACGCAGTATTTT. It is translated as CASQGEVYTDTQYF.

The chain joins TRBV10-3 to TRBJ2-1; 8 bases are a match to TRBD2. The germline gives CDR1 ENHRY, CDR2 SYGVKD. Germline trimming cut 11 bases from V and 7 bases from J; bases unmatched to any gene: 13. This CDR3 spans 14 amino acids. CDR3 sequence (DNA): TGTGCCGCTCAGGGGCGGGAGGCCAAAAATGAGCAGTTCTTC. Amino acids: CAAQGREAKNEQFF.

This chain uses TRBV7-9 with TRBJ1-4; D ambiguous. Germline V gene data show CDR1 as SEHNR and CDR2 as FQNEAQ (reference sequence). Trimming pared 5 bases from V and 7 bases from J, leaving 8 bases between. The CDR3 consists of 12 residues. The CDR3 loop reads CASSPGGEKLFF. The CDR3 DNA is TGTGCCAGCAGCCCCGGTGGTGAAAAACTGTTTTTT.

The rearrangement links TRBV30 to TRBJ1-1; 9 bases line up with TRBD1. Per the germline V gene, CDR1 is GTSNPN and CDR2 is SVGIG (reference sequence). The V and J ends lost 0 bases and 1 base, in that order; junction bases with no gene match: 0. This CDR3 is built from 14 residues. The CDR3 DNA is TGTGCCTGGAGTGTACAGGGGGCGAACACTGAAGCTTTCTTT. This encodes CAWSVQGANTEAFF.

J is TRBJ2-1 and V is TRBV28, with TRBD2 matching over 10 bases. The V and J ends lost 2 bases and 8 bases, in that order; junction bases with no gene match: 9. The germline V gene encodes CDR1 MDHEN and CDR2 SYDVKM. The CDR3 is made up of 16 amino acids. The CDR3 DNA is TGTGCCAGCAGTTTAATGGCTAGCGGGAGTTGGGATGAGCAGTTCTTC. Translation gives CASSLMASGSWDEQFF.

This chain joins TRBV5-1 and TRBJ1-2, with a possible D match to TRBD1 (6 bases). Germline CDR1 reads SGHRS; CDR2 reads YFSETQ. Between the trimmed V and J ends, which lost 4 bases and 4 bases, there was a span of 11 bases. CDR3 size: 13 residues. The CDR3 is CASSPGQLYGYTF. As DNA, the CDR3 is TGCGCCAGCAGCCCCGGACAGCTCTATGGCTACACCTTC.